Here is one T cell receptor (beta chain) with its context. Germline is not matched at one junction end, which may reflect a read error. This sample was included in a study of chemoradiotherapy in HPV16-positive cancers. Here immunoSEQ multiplex PCR was the method, and the copy in TCRdb shows in-frame clones only, minus some. The sample shows more than 2,000 clones, 85% to 90% of them seen only once. The CDR3 length is 14 residues. Germline assignment: CDR1 LNHDA and CDR2 SQIVND (reference sequence). The chain has TRBV19 and TRBJ2-4; weak D call: TRBD2 (5 bases). This TCR was sampled from a human donor with HPV-associated anogenital cancer. Here the sequenced sample was tumor tissue, taken from a patient who underwent chemoradiotherapy. The CDR3 region has the DNA TGTGCCAGTAGTATAGAACTTAACCGGGCCCCCGGGGACTTC. It is translated as CASSIELNRAPGDF.